These 19 T cell receptor beta chains were sequenced from one sample in a study of blood T cell repertoires in COVID-19. Only in-frame clones appear in the TCRdb table, and some are missing; sequencing was by immunoSEQ multiplex PCR. This sample has about 40,000 clones, with around nine tenths found just once. Sequencing used peripheral blood. The receptors stem from a woman aged 70-85 years with acute or convalescent COVID-19.

The chain employs TRBV11-2 and TRBJ2-1, with 7 bases matching TRBD2. V lost 1 base, J lost 4 bases, and 7 bases stayed unmatched. The CDR3 is 16 amino acids. Germline V gene data show CDR1 as SGHAT and CDR2 as FQNNGV. In DNA, the CDR3 is TGTGCCAGCAGCTTAGGCGGGAGCGGGCCATACAATGAGCAGTTCTTC. Translation: CASSLGGSGPYNEQFF.

This sequence joins TRBV2 and TRBJ2-1; maybe TRBD2 (7 bases). This CDR3 comprises 15 residues. Between the trimmed V and J ends, which lost 6 bases and 0 bases, there was a span of 12 bases. Germline lookup yields CDR1 SNHLY and CDR2 FYNNEI. In nucleotides, the CDR3 is TGTGCCAGCAGGGAGGGGGGGAGCTCCTACAATGAGCAGTTCTTC. Its translation: CASREGGSSYNEQFF.

The chain carries TRBV5-5 and TRBJ2-7; 10 positions match TRBD1. The CDR3 sequence is 13 residues long. With V trimmed by 5 bases and J by 6 bases, 5 bases remained unmatched. Germline CDR1 is SGHKS and CDR2 is YYEKEE (reference sequence). The CDR3 reads CASSSGTGVEQYV. The CDR3 nucleotides are TGTGCCAGCAGTTCCGGGACAGGGGTCGAGCAGTACGTC.

The chain uses TRBV7-9 and TRBJ2-2; TRBD1 might be the D (5 bases). V was pared by 5 bases and J by 7 bases, with 11 bases between. Germline V gene data show CDR1 as SEHNR and CDR2 as FQNEAQ (reference sequence). There are 13 residues in the CDR3. CDR3 in DNA: TGTGCCAGCAGCGACAGTAGACACGGGGAGCTGTTTTTT. This gives the protein CASSDSRHGELFF.

The chain joins TRBV15 to TRBJ2-5; TRBD2 agrees at 8 bases. CDR3 length equals 14 residues. Trimming took 3 bases from V and 4 from J; bases not matched to a gene: 4. CDR1 LNHNV and CDR2 YYDKDF come from the germline V gene (reference sequence). The CDR3 DNA sequence: TGTGCCACCAGCAGCGAAGCGGGGGCAGAGACCCAGTACTTC. It translates to CATSSEAGAETQYF.

The V call is TRBV18, the J call TRBJ2-1; 13 bases are shared with TRBD2. The CDR3 runs to 16 residues. V shed 4 bases, J shed 8 bases, and the junction held 8 bases outside the gene matches. Germline V gene data show CDR1 as KGHSH and CDR2 as LQKENI. CDR3 sequence (DNA): TGTGCCAGCTCACTCGAATGGACTAGCGGGAGCGATGAGCAGTTCTTC. Translation: CASSLEWTSGSDEQFF.

The chain employs TRBV24-1 and TRBJ2-3, with 9 positions matching TRBD1. J was trimmed by 6 bases and V by 4 bases; bases with no gene match: 7. Germline V gene lookup returns CDR1 KGHDR and CDR2 SFDVKD. The CDR3 runs 15 residues. The chain's CDR3 is CATSEKQGAGDTQYF. CDR3 coding DNA: TGTGCCACCAGTGAGAAACAGGGGGCAGGGGATACGCAGTATTTT.

V is TRBV6-5 and J is TRBJ1-2; 7 bases are a match to TRBD1. The germline CDR1 and CDR2 sequences are MNHEY and SVGAGI. The CDR3 has 13 residues. V shed 2 bases, J shed 6 bases, and the junction held 3 bases outside the gene matches. The CDR3 bases are TGTGCCAGCAGTTACGGCCAGGGGGATGGCTACACCTTC. It specifies CASSYGQGDGYTF.

This chain uses TRBV11-3 with TRBJ2-1, with 14 nucleotides matching TRBD2. This CDR3 has 17 residues. CDR1 SGHNT and CDR2 YENEEA come from the germline V gene. Trimming took 1 base from V and 7 from J; bases not matched to a gene: 6. The CDR3 coding sequence is TGTGCCAGCAGCTTAGGCCGACTAGCGGGAGGGTATAATGAGCAGTTCTTC. Translating it yields CASSLGRLAGGYNEQFF.

This chain uses TRBV18 with TRBJ2-5; D unresolved. V was trimmed by 3 bases and J by 1 base, leaving 3 bases between them. CDR3 length equals 12 residues. In germline, CDR1 is KGHSH, CDR2 LQKENI. The CDR3 DNA reads as TGTGCCAGCTCACCCAGCCAAGAGACCCAGTACTTC. Amino acids: CASSPSQETQYF. The full variable domain, in which reference TRBV18 and TRBJ2-5 provide the parts outside the CDR3, is NAGVMQNPRHLVRRRGQEARLRCSPMKGHSHVYWYRQLPEEGLKFMVYLQKENIIDESGMPKERFSAEFPKEGPSILRIQQVVRGDSAAYFCASSPSQETQYFGPGTRLLVL.

The V and J genes are TRBV19 and TRBJ2-3; 7 bases agree with TRBD1. Unmatched junction bases numbered 9, after V lost 4 bases and J lost 2 bases. This CDR3 contains 16 residues. Germline-derived CDR1 and CDR2 are LNHDA and SQIVND (reference sequence). The CDR3 nucleotides are TGTGCCAGTAGTAGGGGACAGAACCCTCTCACAGATACGCAGTATTTT. Its protein product is CASSRGQNPLTDTQYF.

This clone was observed once. The V and J genes are TRBV5-1 and TRBJ1-6, with D perhaps matching TRBD1 (5 bases). The CDR3 is made up of 13 amino acids. V gave up 0 bases and J gave up 17 bases, with 15 bases separating them. Germline V gene sequence: CDR1 SGHRS, CDR2 YFSETQ. Here the CDR3 reads CASSLEGQAGFHF. The CDR3 bases are TGCGCCAGCAGCTTGGAAGGCCAGGCAGGGTTCCACTTT.

This clone was recorded once. The rearrangement uses TRBV9 and TRBJ2-1, with D possibly TRBD1 on 6 matching bases. CDR1 is SGDLS, CDR2 YYNGEE, per germline. Between the trimmed V and J ends, which lost 0 bases and 4 bases, there was a span of 11 bases. The CDR3 has 15 amino acids. The DNA for the CDR3 is TGTGCCAGCAGCGTAGTTGACAGGAGTTACAATGAGCAGTTCTTC. This translates into CASSVVDRSYNEQFF.

In nucleotides, the CDR3 is TGTGCCAGCAGCGTGACAGGGGCATCCTACGAGCAGTACGTC. Translation: CASSVTGASYEQYV. The chain couples TRBV5-5 to TRBJ2-7, with 8 bases identical to TRBD1. The CDR3 runs to 14 residues. Germline assignment: CDR1 SGHKS and CDR2 YYEKEE (reference sequence). Germline trimming cut 4 bases from V and 1 base from J; bases unmatched to any gene: 4.

This rearrangement joins TRBV29-1 to TRBJ2-2, with D possibly being TRBD2 (6 bases). The germline V gene has CDR1 SQVTM and CDR2 ANQGSEA. CDR3 length: 13 amino acids. Trimming pared 3 bases from V and 2 bases from J, leaving 7 bases between. CDR3 coding DNA: TGCAGCGTTGACGGGGGAAACACCGGGGAGCTGTTTTTT. Its protein product is CSVDGGNTGELFF.

The gene calls are TRBV6-1 and TRBJ2-7; TRBD1 matches at 9 bases. J was trimmed by 2 bases and V by 4 bases; bases with no gene match: 12. The CDR3 totals 17 residues. The V gene's germline CDR1 is MNHNS and CDR2 SASEGT. The CDR3, as DNA: TGTGCCAGCAGTGGAGGAGCCGGGACAGGGCCAACCTACGAGCAGTACGTC. Translated, it gives CASSGGAGTGPTYEQYV.

This rearrangement joins TRBV11-3 to TRBJ2-1; D uncertain. Germline lookup yields CDR1 SGHNT and CDR2 YENEEA. V dropped 5 bases and J dropped 9 bases, with 8 bases sitting between them. The CDR3 is 11 amino acids. Here the CDR3 reads CASSTNIEQFF. The CDR3 DNA reads TGTGCCAGCAGCACGAACATTGAGCAGTTCTTC.

This clone has more than one count but fewer than ten. The chain uses TRBV28 and TRBJ2-1; D is unresolved. This CDR3 contains 14 residues. V was cut by 5 bases and J by 6 bases, with 14 bases left in between. CDR1 is MDHEN and CDR2 is SYDVKM in the germline V gene. The CDR3 nucleotides read TGTGCCAGCAGTCCTAGTGGCCTTCCCAATGAGCAGTTCTTC. This gives the protein CASSPSGLPNEQFF.

V usage is TRBV30 and J usage is TRBJ2-1, with a possible D match to TRBD2 (5 bases). With 2 bases removed from V and 3 bases from J, the gap between germline ends came to 8 bases. The CDR3 has 13 amino acids. Germline V gene lookup returns CDR1 GTSNPN and CDR2 SVGIG (reference sequence). The CDR3 is CAWSLGDYNEQFF. In DNA, the CDR3 is TGTGCCTGGAGTCTCGGGGACTACAATGAGCAGTTCTTC.